What follows are 4 T cell receptor beta chains derived from one specimen sequenced in a study of blood T cell repertoires in COVID-19. Repertoires were generated with immunoSEQ multiplex PCR, while TCRdb's copy carries only in-frame clones and drops some. This table holds just under 150,000 clones, more than 75% found once. Sequenced: peripheral blood. These receptors were taken from a human donor with acute or convalescent COVID-19. The donor label of this sample is uncertain.

The V gene is TRBV9, the J gene TRBJ1-6; TRBD1 matches at 7 bases. After removal of 7 bases from V and 0 bases from J, the junction contained 7 bases not matched to a gene. The germline V gene encodes CDR1 SGDLS and CDR2 YYNGEE. This CDR3 has 16 amino acids. The CDR3 DNA reads TGTGCCAGCGGAGACCCAGGGGGCTCCTATAATTCACCCCTCCACTTT. It is translated as CASGDPGGSYNSPLHF.

V usage is TRBV7-2 and J usage is TRBJ2-2; no clear D gene. Germline values: CDR1 SGHTA, CDR2 FQGNSA. The CDR3 is made up of 14 amino acids. V lost 4 bases and J 5 bases, leaving 11 bases between the germline ends. CDR3 DNA: TGTGCCAGCAGCTCGAAAACCACTACCGGGGAGCTGTTTTTT. Its protein product is CASSSKTTTGELFF. Variable domain in full (rest from reference TRBV7-2 and TRBJ2-2): GAGVSQSPSNKVTEKGKDVELRCDPISGHTALYWYRQSLGQGLEFLIYFQGNSAPDKSGLPSDRFSAERTGGSVSTLTIQRTQQEDSAVYLCASSSKTTTGELFFGEGSRLTVL.

This clone turned up a few times. The rearrangement uses TRBV2 and TRBJ2-3; the D gene is possibly TRBD2 (7 bases). V gave up 6 bases and J gave up 5 bases, with 21 bases separating them. The CDR3 totals 16 residues. Germline CDR1 is SNHLY and CDR2 is FYNNEI. This CDR3 reads CASREFAGAPQDTQYF. The CDR3 coding sequence is TGTGCCAGCAGGGAGTTTGCGGGGGCCCCCCAAGATACGCAGTATTTT. Full variable domain (missing parts from reference TRBV2 and TRBJ2-3): EPEVTQTPSHQVTQMGQEVILRCVPISNHLYFYWYRQILGQKVEFLVSFYNNEISEKSEIFDDQFSVERPDGSNFTLKIRSTKLEDSAMYFCASREFAGAPQDTQYFGPGTRLTVL.

The V and J genes are TRBV27 and TRBJ2-3; 14 nucleotides align to TRBD2. The CDR3 covers 16 residues. Germline-derived CDR1 and CDR2 are MNHEY and SMNVEV (reference sequence). V gave up 4 bases and J gave up 5 bases; unmatched junction bases: 5. The CDR3 nucleotides read TGTGCCAGCAGTTACGGACTAGCGGGGGGTTTAGATACGCAGTATTTT. Its translation is CASSYGLAGGLDTQYF.